Listed below are T cell receptor beta chains from one sample, sequenced in a study of cytomegalovirus exposure and HLA in healthy donors. Produced via immunoSEQ multiplex PCR; TCRdb's table is partial and in-frame only. The sample includes about 59,000 clones, about 77% seen only once; the top ten take roughly 7%. Sequencing used PBMCs. These TCRs come from a man aged 25 to 45 in good health and CMV-seropositive. Both conserved end residues are part of each CDR3. Fields, in order: clone size, J gene, D gene, V gene, CDR3 DNA, CDR3 protein. D genes are given only for firm matches. A row's size may be missing; if present it is once, few, many or a size class.

abundance: NA
j_gene: TRBJ1-1
d_gene: NA
v_gene: TRBV7-9
CDR3nt: TGTGCCAGCAGCTTACTATTACAGGGAGTCCCTGAAGCTTTCTTT
CDR3aa: CASSLLLQGVPEAFF

abundance: NA
j_gene: TRBJ1-5
d_gene: TRBD1
v_gene: TRBV7-2
CDR3nt: TGTGCCAGCAGCTTTAGGATGGACAGGGGCTTTAATCAGCCCCAGCATTTT
CDR3aa: CASSFRMDRGFNQPQHF

abundance: NA
j_gene: TRBJ2-3
d_gene: NA
v_gene: TRBV9
CDR3nt: TGTGCCAGCAGCGCCCGACATTTAGATACGCAGTATTTT
CDR3aa: CASSARHLDTQYF

abundance: NA
j_gene: TRBJ2-1
d_gene: TRBD1
v_gene: TRBV27
CDR3nt: TGTGCCAGCAGTTTATCGGCCCCTAAGGACAGGGTCGCCTACAATGAGCAGTTCTTC
CDR3aa: CASSLSAPKDRVAYNEQFF

abundance: once
j_gene: TRBJ1-2
d_gene: NA
v_gene: TRBV7-3
CDR3nt: TGTGCCAGCAGTTCTGGACAGACTAACTATGGCTACACCTTC
CDR3aa: CASSSGQTNYGYTF

abundance: NA
j_gene: TRBJ2-5
d_gene: TRBD1
v_gene: TRBV10-3
CDR3nt: TGTGCCATCAGTGAGACGTTCACGGACAGGGGAGAGACCCAGTACTTC
CDR3aa: CAISETFTDRGETQYF

abundance: NA
j_gene: TRBJ2-3
d_gene: NA
v_gene: TRBV4-2
CDR3nt: TGTGCCAGCAGCCAAGGGTTCGTTAACGGGTCCCGCACAGATACGCAGTATTTT
CDR3aa: CASSQGFVNGSRTDTQYF

abundance: NA
j_gene: TRBJ1-5
d_gene: TRBD1
v_gene: TRBV6-5
CDR3nt: TGTGCCAGCCAGGACAGGTTGGCCCGCCAGCCCCAGCATTTT
CDR3aa: CASQDRLARQPQHF

abundance: NA
j_gene: TRBJ1-1
d_gene: NA
v_gene: TRBV29-1
CDR3nt: TGCAGCGTTGATTGGTCGGCTGAAGCTTTCTTT
CDR3aa: CSVDWSAEAFF

abundance: NA
j_gene: TRBJ1-2
d_gene: TRBD1
v_gene: TRBV13
CDR3nt: TGTGCCAGCAGACGGACAGGGGGTAGAGAGGGCTACACCTTC
CDR3aa: CASRRTGGREGYTF

abundance: few
j_gene: TRBJ1-4
d_gene: NA
v_gene: TRBV28
CDR3nt: TGTGCCAGCAGTGGGATTACAGTCGGGAGAAATGAAAAACTGTTTTTT
CDR3aa: CASSGITVGRNEKLFF

abundance: NA
j_gene: TRBJ2-3
d_gene: TRBD2
v_gene: TRBV25-1
CDR3nt: TGTGCCAGCGCCGGGACTAGCGGGGGGCACGATACGCAGTATTTT
CDR3aa: CASAGTSGGHDTQYF

abundance: NA
j_gene: TRBJ1-4
d_gene: NA
v_gene: TRBV28
CDR3nt: TGTGCCAGCAGTTTTTTCGGAGCAACTAATGAAAAACTGTTTTTT
CDR3aa: CASSFFGATNEKLFF

abundance: NA
j_gene: TRBJ1-3
d_gene: NA
v_gene: TRBV30
CDR3nt: TGTGCCTGGAGTCTCGGGGGGGGAAACACCATATATTTT
CDR3aa: CAWSLGGGNTIYF

abundance: NA
j_gene: TRBJ1-2
d_gene: TRBD1
v_gene: TRBV6-6
CDR3nt: TGTGCCAGCAGGAAGGAGGATTCGACAGGGTACGGCTACACCTTC
CDR3aa: CASRKEDSTGYGYTF

abundance: NA
j_gene: TRBJ1-2
d_gene: NA
v_gene: TRBV29-1
CDR3nt: TGCAGCGTCGCCCCCCCGAAGCCGGGGGTGGGCGGCTACACCTTC
CDR3aa: CSVAPPKPGVGGYTF

abundance: NA
j_gene: TRBJ2-6
d_gene: TRBD1
v_gene: TRBV15
CDR3nt: TGTGCCACCAGCAGCTACCGGGACAGGGGGCCCTCTGGGGCCAACGTCCTGACTTTC
CDR3aa: CATSSYRDRGPSGANVLTF

abundance: once
j_gene: TRBJ1-4
d_gene: TRBD1
v_gene: TRBV7-6
CDR3nt: TGTGTCAGCAGCCAAAACAGGGGAGCAACTAATGAAAAACTGTTTTTT
CDR3aa: CVSSQNRGATNEKLFF

abundance: NA
j_gene: TRBJ1-1
d_gene: NA
v_gene: TRBV7-2
CDR3nt: TGTGCCAGCAGTTTCGGGAATCCCACTGAAGCTTTCTTT
CDR3aa: CASSFGNPTEAFF

abundance: NA
j_gene: TRBJ1-2
d_gene: NA
v_gene: TRBV27
CDR3nt: TGTGCCAGTCGAGGGTATGGCTACACCTTC
CDR3aa: CASRGYGYTF

abundance: NA
j_gene: TRBJ2-2
d_gene: NA
v_gene: TRBV30
CDR3nt: TGTGCCTGCTTTTCCTGGGGGGGCAGGAACACCGGGGAGCTGTTTTTT
CDR3aa: CACFSWGGRNTGELFF

abundance: NA
j_gene: TRBJ1-1
d_gene: NA
v_gene: TRBV5-1
CDR3nt: TGCGCCAGCAGCCCAGATGACACTGAAGCTTTCTTT
CDR3aa: CASSPDDTEAFF

abundance: NA
j_gene: TRBJ1-3
d_gene: NA
v_gene: TRBV5-1
CDR3nt: TGCGCCAGCAGCTTGGACAGGGTTGGAAACACCATATATTTT
CDR3aa: CASSLDRVGNTIYF

abundance: NA
j_gene: TRBJ2-1
d_gene: TRBD2
v_gene: TRBV28
CDR3nt: TGTGCCAGCAGTTTGGCCGGGACTAGCGTCGAGCAGTTCTTC
CDR3aa: CASSLAGTSVEQFF

abundance: NA
j_gene: TRBJ2-5
d_gene: NA
v_gene: TRBV5-1
CDR3nt: TGCGCCAGCAGCTGGGCGGCCCAGGGTCAAGAGACCCAGTACTTC
CDR3aa: CASSWAAQGQETQYF

abundance: once
j_gene: TRBJ2-1
d_gene: TRBD2
v_gene: TRBV7-3
CDR3nt: TGTGCCAGCAGCTTAAACGCGGGAGAATACAATGAGCAGTTCTTC
CDR3aa: CASSLNAGEYNEQFF